This T cell receptor (beta chain) was captured by sequencing in a study of T cell responses to AZD1222 COVID-19 vaccine. Repertoires were generated with immunoSEQ multiplex PCR, while TCRdb's copy carries only in-frame clones and drops some. Of under 130,000 clones in the sample, 75% to 95% were seen once. V was clipped by 1 base and J by 8 bases, with 11 bases between them. CDR1 and CDR2 from the germline V gene are SGHTA and FQGNSA. The CDR3 runs to 13 residues. Here the sequenced sample was peripheral blood, taken on day 0 of AZD1222 vaccination. The chain has TRBV7-2 and TRBJ1-2, with D uncertain. This receptor was identified in an adult in good health. The CDR3 sequence is CASSLDHTGGYTF. As DNA, the CDR3 is TGTGCCAGCAGCTTAGACCATACGGGGGGCTACACCTTC.